These T cell receptor beta chains were read from a single sample in a study of response to subunit inactivated influenza vaccine. TCRdb recomputed calls from the RT-PCR reads with MiXCR, one row per CDR3 protein. The data contain more than 400,000 distinct CDR3 sequences, about 7.2% of them singletons. The sequenced sample was PBMCs from blood, obtained less than 30 months after vaccination. All receptors come from a man between 50 and 70 years old who received an inactivated influenza vaccine. The CDR3 runs from the conserved cysteine through the conserved F or W. D genes are given only for firm matches. The size field is filled for only some rows; it gives once, few, many or a size class.

V gene,D gene,clone size,J gene,CDR3 protein,CDR3 DNA
TRBV11-2,NA,NA,TRBJ1-3,CASSPGRLPSGNTIYF,TGTGCCAGCAGCCCCGGAAGGTTGCCCTCTGGAAACACCATATATTTT
TRBV10-2,NA,NA,TRBJ2-3,CASSESRDMPQYF,TGCGCCAGCAGTGAGTCGAGGGACATGCCGCAGTATTTT
TRBV20-1,NA,NA,TRBJ1-6,CSASPGTVLSPLHF,TGCAGTGCTAGCCCCGGGACGGTTCTTTCACCCCTCCACTTT
TRBV29-1,NA,many,TRBJ2-1,CSVELRGGQSYSYNEQFF,TGCAGCGTTGAATTAAGGGGCGGTCAATCTTACTCCTACAATGAGCAGTTCTTC
TRBV6-2/TRBV6-3,TRBD2,many,TRBJ2-7,CASTPRRGLAGYEQYF,TGTGCCAGCACCCCACGGAGGGGACTAGCGGGATATGAGCAGTACTTC
TRBV27,NA,few,TRBJ1-1,CASSIRTENTEAFF,TGTGCCAGCAGTATACGGACAGAGAACACTGAAGCTTTCTTT
TRBV5-1,TRBD1,many,TRBJ1-4,CASRDGTGTGGEKLFF,TGCGCCAGCAGGGATGGGACAGGGACTGGCGGCGAAAAACTGTTTTTT
TRBV12-3/TRBV12-4,NA,NA,TRBJ1-2,CASSFPLLYGYTF,TGTGCCAGCAGTTTTCCCCTCCTCTATGGCTACACCTTC
TRBV6-5,NA,NA,TRBJ2-2,CASSYSNLASGELFF,TGTGCCAGCAGTTACTCGAATTTAGCGTCCGGGGAGCTGTTTTTT
TRBV10-3,NA,NA,TRBJ2-5,CAISESLVYPETQYF,TGTGCCATCAGTGAGTCTTTGGTATATCCGGAGACCCAGTACTTC
TRBV4-1,NA,NA,TRBJ1-4,CASSQEQVLNEKLFF,TGCGCCAGCAGCCAAGAGCAGGTGCTGAATGAAAAACTGTTTTTT
TRBV3-1,TRBD2,few,TRBJ2-1,CASSQDWGGRSEQFF,TGTGCCAGCAGCCAAGATTGGGGCGGGAGGTCTGAGCAGTTCTTC
TRBV6-2/TRBV6-3,NA,many,TRBJ2-7,CASSYSSRATYEQYF,TGTGCCAGCAGTTACTCATCCAGGGCCACCTACGAGCAGTACTTC
TRBV7-2,NA,few,TRBJ1-1,CASSQRDRFEAFF,TGTGCCAGCAGCCAAAGAGACAGATTTGAAGCTTTCTTT
TRBV4-3,NA,NA,TRBJ2-1,CASSRSAPRDEQFF,TGCGCCAGCAGCCGAAGCGCTCCCAGGGATGAGCAGTTCTTC
TRBV7-2,TRBD1,NA,TRBJ1-2,CASSLRDRSNYGYTF,TGTGCCAGCAGCTTAAGGGACAGGAGCAACTATGGCTACACCTTC
TRBV6-5,NA,NA,TRBJ2-7,CASSSHSRRSSYEQYF,TGTGCCAGCAGTTCACATAGCAGGAGGAGCTCCTACGAGCAGTACTTC
TRBV29-1,NA,few,TRBJ2-3,CSVGDKTDTQYF,TGCAGCGTTGGGGACAAAACAGATACGCAGTATTTT
TRBV11-1,NA,many,TRBJ2-7,CASSLARTYEQYF,TGTGCCAGCAGCTTAGCGAGGACCTACGAGCAGTACTTC
TRBV4-1,NA,many,TRBJ1-1,CASSRLGGTNTEAFF,TGCGCCAGCAGCCGGCTCGGGGGGACGAACACTGAAGCTTTCTTT
TRBV12-5,NA,few,TRBJ2-3,CASGPDHGDTQYF,TGTGCTAGTGGTCCCGATCACGGAGATACGCAGTATTTT
TRBV29-1,NA,NA,TRBJ1-2,CSVVENYGYTF,TGCAGCGTAGTGGAGAACTATGGCTACACCTTC
TRBV12-3/TRBV12-4,NA,few,TRBJ1-4,CASSQGRVTNEKLFF,TGTGCCAGCAGCCAGGGTAGAGTAACTAATGAAAAACTGTTTTTT
TRBV7-2,NA,NA,TRBJ1-5,CASSVYNQPQHF,TGTGCCAGCAGCGTTTACAATCAGCCCCAGCATTTT
TRBV6-1,TRBD2,many,TRBJ2-3,CASSSGGSTDTQYF,TGTGCCAGCAGCAGCGGGGGGAGTACAGATACGCAGTATTTT
TRBV27,TRBD1,NA,TRBJ1-4,CASSPRQGATNEKLFF,TGTGCCAGCAGTCCGAGACAGGGTGCAACTAATGAAAAACTGTTTTTT
TRBV29-1,NA,NA,TRBJ2-1,CSVGRREVTGEQFF,TGCAGCGTTGGGCGGAGAGAAGTAACGGGTGAGCAGTTCTTC
TRBV5-5,NA,NA,TRBJ2-2,CASSLRVVGTGELFF,TGTGCCAGCAGCCTAAGGGTGGTGGGGACCGGGGAGCTGTTTTTT
TRBV3-1,NA,NA,TRBJ2-5,CASTGPGETQYF,TGTGCCAGCACCGGGCCCGGCGAGACCCAGTACTTC
TRBV28,NA,many,TRBJ1-5,CASSLVGFRANQPQHF,TGTGCCAGCAGTTTAGTGGGGTTTAGGGCCAATCAGCCCCAGCATTTT